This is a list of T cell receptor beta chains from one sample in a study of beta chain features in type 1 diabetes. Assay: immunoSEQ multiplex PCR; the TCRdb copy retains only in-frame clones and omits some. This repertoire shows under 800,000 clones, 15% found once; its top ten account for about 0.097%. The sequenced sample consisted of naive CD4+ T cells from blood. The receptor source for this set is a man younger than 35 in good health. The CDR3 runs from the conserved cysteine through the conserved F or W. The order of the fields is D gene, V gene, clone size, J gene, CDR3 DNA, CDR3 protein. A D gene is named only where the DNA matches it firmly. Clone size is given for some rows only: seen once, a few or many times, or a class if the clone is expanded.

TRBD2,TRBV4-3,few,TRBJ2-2,TGCGCCAGCAGCCAAGATCTTATCGGGGGGGCTGGCACCGGGGAGCTGTTTTTT,CASSQDLIGGAGTGELFF
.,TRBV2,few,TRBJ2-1,TGTGCCAGCAGTCGCGCGTGGATAGCCTCCTACAATGAGCAGTTCTTC,CASSRAWIASYNEQFF
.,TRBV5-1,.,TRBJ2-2,TGCGCCAGCAGCAGGGGTGGTACCGGGGAGCTGTTTTTT,CASSRGGTGELFF
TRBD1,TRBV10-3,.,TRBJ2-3,TGTGCCACCGAGCCGGGACAGGGGATTGATACGCAGTATTTT,CATEPGQGIDTQYF
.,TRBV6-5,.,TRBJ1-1,TGTGCCAGCATTGGGGGCAGGACTGAAGCTTTCTTT,CASIGGRTEAFF
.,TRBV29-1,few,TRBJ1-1,TGCAGCGTTGAAAGGGGACCTGAAGCTTTCTTT,CSVERGPEAFF
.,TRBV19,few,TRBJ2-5,TGTGCCAGTAGTCCTCCAGGGCAAGAGACCCAGTACTTC,CASSPPGQETQYF
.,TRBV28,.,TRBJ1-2,TGTGCCAGCAGCCCCGGGTTGGGCGGCTACACCTTC,CASSPGLGGYTF
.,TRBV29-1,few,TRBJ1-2,TGCAGCGTGGCGGGGGACTATGGCTACACCTTC,CSVAGDYGYTF
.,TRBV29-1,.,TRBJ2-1,TGCAGCGTTTACGAGGGGAGACAGAGATACAATGAGCAGTTCTTC,CSVYEGRQRYNEQFF
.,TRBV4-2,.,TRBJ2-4,TGTGCCAGCAGCCAAGAGAAGTTGGGGGCTCGCATTCAGTACTTC,CASSQEKLGARIQYF
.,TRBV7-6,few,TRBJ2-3,TGTGCCAGCAGCTTAGGGTTAGATACGCAGTATTTT,CASSLGLDTQYF
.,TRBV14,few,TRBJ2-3,TGTGCCAGCAGCCCTCTACAGGGCCCCCCGTTGAATACGCAGTATTTT,CASSPLQGPPLNTQYF
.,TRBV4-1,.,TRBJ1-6,TGCGCCAGCAGCCAGGAGGGAGAGAGGAGTAGATATAATTCACCCCTCCACTTT,CASSQEGERSRYNSPLHF
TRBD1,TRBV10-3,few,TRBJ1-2,TGTGCCATCACCCAGACAGGGACTAACTATGGCTACACCTTC,CAITQTGTNYGYTF